Below, one T cell receptor (beta chain) is given with its context. No antigen is known for it. Trimming left V 5 bases short and J 4 bases short, with 9 bases between. The germline gives CDR1 SEHNR, CDR2 FQNEAQ (reference sequence). The CDR3 has 12 residues. This sample stems from a study of T cell responses to AZD1222 COVID-19 vaccine. Study results and caveats: Repertoire sampling was restricted to post-peak T cell response timepoints. Donors were mostly white British, more females; clonal diversity possibly underestimated.

Method: immunoSEQ multiplex PCR; TCRdb's copy keeps in-frame clones and lacks some. The table includes about 120,000 clones, around 85% detected once. The sequencing used peripheral blood, collected on day 0 of AZD1222 vaccination. The J gene is TRBJ2-7, the V gene TRBV7-9; TRBD1 might be the D (5 bases). This TCR was recovered from an adult in good health. In DNA, the CDR3 is TGTGCCAGCAGCCCGGCAGGGTACGAGCAGTACTTC. Encoded protein: CASSPAGYEQYF.